The 14 T cell receptor beta chains in this list originate from one sample, sequenced in a study of graft-versus-host responses after intestinal transplantation. Assay: immunoSEQ multiplex PCR; the TCRdb copy retains only in-frame clones and omits some. The data hold 100,000 to 130,000 clones, with roughly 87% observed a single time. No antigen has been assigned to these receptors. Sequenced here: unstimulated CD4+ T cells sorted from spleen or lymph node cells, sampled before transplant. The receptors originated from a human donor who was the organ donor for an intestinal transplant.

This rearrangement joins TRBV6-1 to TRBJ2-1; 7 positions match TRBD1. Looked up from germline, CDR1 is MNHNS and CDR2 is SASEGT. CDR3 size: 14 residues. Trimming removed 5 bases from V and 6 bases from J; junction bases left unmatched: 7. CDR3: CASSLNRGGNEQFF. Here the CDR3 DNA reads TGTGCCAGCAGTTTAAACAGGGGTGGCAATGAGCAGTTCTTC.

In DNA form, the CDR3 reads TGTGCCAGTAGTATAGTAGGCAGGGCTAGCAATCAGCCCCAGCATTTT. Encoded protein: CASSIVGRASNQPQHF. V gene TRBV19 combines with J gene TRBJ1-5; D is possibly TRBD1 (5 bases). V lost 1 base and J 0 bases, leaving 10 bases between the germline ends. This CDR3 has 16 residues. The V gene's germline CDR1 is LNHDA and CDR2 SQIVND (reference sequence).

This clone came up a few times. The V call is TRBV30, the J call TRBJ1-2, with TRBD1 matching over 9 bases. There are 13 residues in the CDR3. Germline-derived CDR1 and CDR2 are GTSNPN and SVGIG (reference sequence). Unmatched junction bases numbered 4, after V lost 0 bases and J lost 8 bases. The CDR3 loop is CAWSVQGARGYTF. DNA for the CDR3: TGTGCCTGGAGTGTACAGGGGGCTAGGGGCTACACCTTC.

The genes are TRBV5-1 and TRBJ1-2; D uncertain. The V gene's germline CDR1 is SGHRS and CDR2 YFSETQ. V gave up 0 bases and J gave up 6 bases, with 9 bases separating them. The CDR3 sequence is 13 residues long. The CDR3 is CASSLGVYNGYTF. CDR3 DNA: TGCGCCAGCAGCTTGGGGGTTTACAATGGCTACACCTTC.

The J gene is TRBJ1-5, the V gene TRBV28; tentatively, D is TRBD1 (6 bases). CDR1 MDHEN and CDR2 SYDVKM come from the germline V gene. V lost 4 bases and J lost 0, with 13 bases in between. The CDR3 is 16 amino acids. The CDR3 sequence: CASSYAGAFSNQPQHF. The CDR3, as DNA: TGTGCCAGCAGTTATGCGGGGGCGTTTAGCAATCAGCCCCAGCATTTT.

The rearrangement links TRBV10-3 to TRBJ2-7, with 9 positions matching TRBD1. With V trimmed by 5 bases and J by 5 bases, 7 bases remained unmatched. CDR1 is ENHRY and CDR2 is SYGVKD in the germline V gene. This CDR3 is built from 14 residues. The CDR3 reads CAISKQGAVDEQYF. The CDR3 region has the DNA TGTGCCATCAGTAAACAGGGGGCTGTCGACGAGCAGTACTTC.

J is TRBJ2-1 and V is TRBV10-3; a possible D gene is TRBD1 (5 bases). Per germline, CDR1 ENHRY and CDR2 SYGVKD. Between the trimmed V and J ends, which lost 0 bases and 4 bases, there was a span of 13 bases. The CDR3 sequence is 16 residues long. CDR3 nucleotide sequence: TGTGCCATCAGTGAGTCGACTCTGGGGCGATACAATGAGCAGTTCTTC. It specifies CAISESTLGRYNEQFF.

In its sample, this clone was seen once. The CDR3 region is CASSQASFRNSPLHF. Here the CDR3 DNA reads TGTGCCAGCAGCCAAGCCTCGTTTCGGAATTCACCCCTCCACTTT. The chain couples TRBV4-2 to TRBJ1-6, with D hard to call. The CDR3 covers 15 residues. The germline gives CDR1 LGHNA, CDR2 YNFKEQ. Between the trimmed V and J ends, which lost 1 base and 7 bases, there was a span of 11 bases.

This chain uses TRBV27 with TRBJ1-5, with D possibly matching TRBD1 (5 bases). V gave up 0 bases and J gave up 5 bases, with 5 bases separating them. CDR3 length: 13 residues. In germline, CDR1 is MNHEY, CDR2 SMNVEV (reference sequence). The CDR3 here is CASSLSGDQPQHF. The CDR3 DNA reads TGTGCCAGCAGTTTATCGGGGGATCAGCCCCAGCATTTT.

The V gene is TRBV28, the J gene TRBJ1-2; D not certain. CDR3 length: 16 amino acids. Germline lookup yields CDR1 MDHEN and CDR2 SYDVKM. V lost 3 bases and J 8 bases, leaving 22 bases between the germline ends. This chain's CDR3 is CASSLRRRTGLKGYTF. The DNA of the CDR3 is TGTGCCAGCAGTTTGCGGCGACGGACTGGCCTAAAGGGCTACACCTTC.

The genes are TRBV2 and TRBJ1-1, with D possibly TRBD1 on 5 matching bases. Germline CDR1 reads SNHLY; CDR2 reads FYNNEI. This CDR3 comprises 14 residues. Trimming took off 10 bases at V and 4 bases at J, with 19 bases between the two ends. As DNA, the CDR3 is TGTGCCACGCAGGGAGCGTTAAGAGTCACTGAAGCTTTCTTT. It translates to CATQGALRVTEAFF.

The chain is built from TRBV18 and TRBJ2-7; the D gene is possibly TRBD2 (5 bases). Germline V gene lookup returns CDR1 KGHSH and CDR2 LQKENI. The CDR3 runs 16 residues. Trimming shortened V by 3 bases and J by 6 bases, and 21 bases separated the two germline ends. CDR3: CASSPDVARTRGEQYF. Written as DNA, the CDR3 is TGTGCCAGCTCACCGGATGTGGCTAGAACACGGGGCGAGCAGTACTTC.

J is TRBJ1-2 and V is TRBV19; 10 bases are shared with TRBD1. The trim removed 4 bases at V and 7 bases at J, leaving 6 bases unmatched. The V gene's germline CDR1 is LNHDA and CDR2 SQIVND (reference sequence). The CDR3 has 14 amino acids. CDR3 protein: CASSTGTGVVGYTF. The CDR3 region has the DNA TGTGCCAGTAGTACCGGGACAGGGGTGGTTGGCTACACCTTC.

V gene TRBV27 combines with J gene TRBJ1-2; D ambiguous. The CDR3 is made up of 14 amino acids. V was shortened by 2 bases and J by 4 bases, with 11 bases between the two germline ends. Germline V gives CDR1 MNHEY, CDR2 SMNVEV (reference sequence). The CDR3 bases are TGTGCCAGCAGTTTAAGTCCACCACCCTATGGCTACACCTTC. Its translation: CASSLSPPPYGYTF.